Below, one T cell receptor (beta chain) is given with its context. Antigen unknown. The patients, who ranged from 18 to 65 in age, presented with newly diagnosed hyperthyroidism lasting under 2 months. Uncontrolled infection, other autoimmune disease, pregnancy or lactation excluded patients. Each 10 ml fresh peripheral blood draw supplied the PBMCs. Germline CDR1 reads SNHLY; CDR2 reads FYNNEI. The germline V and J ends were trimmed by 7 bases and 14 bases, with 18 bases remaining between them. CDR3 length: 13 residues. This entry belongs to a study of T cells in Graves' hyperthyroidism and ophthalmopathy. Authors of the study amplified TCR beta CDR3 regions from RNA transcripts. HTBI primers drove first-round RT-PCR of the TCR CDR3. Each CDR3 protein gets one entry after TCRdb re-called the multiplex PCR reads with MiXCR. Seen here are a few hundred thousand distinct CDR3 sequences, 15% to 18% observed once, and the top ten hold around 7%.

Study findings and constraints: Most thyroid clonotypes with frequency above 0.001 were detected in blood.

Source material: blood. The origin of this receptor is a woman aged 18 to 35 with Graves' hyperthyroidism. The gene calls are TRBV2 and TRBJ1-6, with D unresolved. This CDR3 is CASKPSQGFALHF. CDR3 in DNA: TGTGCCAGCAAACCATCACAAGGTTTTGCCCTCCACTTT.